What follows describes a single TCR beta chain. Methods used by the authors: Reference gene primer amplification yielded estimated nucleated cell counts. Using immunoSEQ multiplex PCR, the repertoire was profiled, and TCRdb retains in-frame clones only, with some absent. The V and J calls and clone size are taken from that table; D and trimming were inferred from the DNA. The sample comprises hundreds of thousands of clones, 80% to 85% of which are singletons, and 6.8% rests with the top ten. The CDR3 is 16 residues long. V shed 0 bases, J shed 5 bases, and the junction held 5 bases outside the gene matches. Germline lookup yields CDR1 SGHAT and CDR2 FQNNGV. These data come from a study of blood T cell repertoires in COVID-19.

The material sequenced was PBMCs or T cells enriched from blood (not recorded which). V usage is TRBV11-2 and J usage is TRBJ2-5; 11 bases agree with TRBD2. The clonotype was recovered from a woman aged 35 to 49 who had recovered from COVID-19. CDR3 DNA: TGTGCCAGCAGCTTAGAACTAGCGGGAGTCGGGGAGACCCAGTACTTC. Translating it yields CASSLELAGVGETQYF.